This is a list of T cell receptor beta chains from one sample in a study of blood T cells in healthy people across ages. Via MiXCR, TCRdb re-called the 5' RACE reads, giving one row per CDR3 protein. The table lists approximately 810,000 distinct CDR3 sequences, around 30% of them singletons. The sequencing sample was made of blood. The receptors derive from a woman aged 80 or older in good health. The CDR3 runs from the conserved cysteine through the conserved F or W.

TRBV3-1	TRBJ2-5	CASSHRGYNEQYF
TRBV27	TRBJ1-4	CASSPRRDEKLFF
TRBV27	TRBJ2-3	CASSPSRLADTQYF
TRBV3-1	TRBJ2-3	CASSPWTSGCTDTQYF
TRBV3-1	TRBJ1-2	CASSQDRDHGYTF
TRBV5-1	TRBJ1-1	CASSFGGPDRMLAEAFF
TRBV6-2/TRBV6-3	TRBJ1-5	CASTLSEGSGQPQHF
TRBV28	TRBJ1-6	CASSFPGMNSPLHF
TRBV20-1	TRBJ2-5	CSARDVGGARETQYF
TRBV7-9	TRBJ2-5	CASSLAQGRETQYF
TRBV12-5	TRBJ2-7	CASAHPGQGGYEQYF
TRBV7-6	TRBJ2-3	CAGSPGLAYGSTDTRYF
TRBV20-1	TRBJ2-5	CSAPTSGGAASMTQYF
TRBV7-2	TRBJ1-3	CASRSSGNTRYF
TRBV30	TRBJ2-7	CAWSVTGESLFYEQYF
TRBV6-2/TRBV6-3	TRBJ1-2	CASSYRSYGYTF
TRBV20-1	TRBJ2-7	CSARVQGGRSYEQYF
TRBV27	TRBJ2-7	CASSSQPGPPHEQYF
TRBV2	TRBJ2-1	CASNSGFTGEQFF
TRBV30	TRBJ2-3	CAWRLGGGTDTQYF
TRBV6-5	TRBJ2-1	CASSYSPRTTSNEQFF
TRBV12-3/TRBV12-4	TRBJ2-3	CASSLGGGVVSTDTQYF
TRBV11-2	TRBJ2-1	CASSSGGATYNEQFF
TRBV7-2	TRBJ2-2	CASSLRLAGGNTGELFF
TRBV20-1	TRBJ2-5	CSASLGPQQETQYF
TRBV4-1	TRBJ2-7	CASSQGQQISYEQYF
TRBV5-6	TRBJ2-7	CASSSLAGTYEQYF
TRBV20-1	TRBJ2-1	CSAGAWEQRRNEQFF
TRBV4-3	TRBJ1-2	CASSQDLFAENYGYTF
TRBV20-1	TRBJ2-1	CSATGLAAYNEQFF
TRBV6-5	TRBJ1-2	CASSSTEDYGYTF
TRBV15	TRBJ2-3	CATSRGDTPNTDTQYF
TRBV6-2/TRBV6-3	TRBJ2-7	CATHRGAGLSYEQYF
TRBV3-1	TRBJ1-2	CASSQVRGIGGYTF
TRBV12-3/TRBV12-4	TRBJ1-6	CASSLGLRGHNNSPLHF
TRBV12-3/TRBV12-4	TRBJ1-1	CASKGQGRNTEAFF
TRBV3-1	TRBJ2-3	CTSSQDYPRATDTQYF
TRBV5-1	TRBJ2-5	CASSETGPKTQYF
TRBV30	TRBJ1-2	CAWRLGGNYGYTF
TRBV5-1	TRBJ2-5	CASSLEAGGQTQYF
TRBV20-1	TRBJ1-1	CSAITGRTEAFF
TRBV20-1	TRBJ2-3	CSANPLTPSTDTQYF
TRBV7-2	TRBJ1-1	CASSLWGRNTEAFF
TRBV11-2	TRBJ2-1	CASSLSRTEQFF
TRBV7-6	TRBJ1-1	CASSLGQGWRDTEAFF
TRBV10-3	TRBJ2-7	CAISEFDSGEQYF
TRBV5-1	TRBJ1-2	CASSLSVAENYGYTF
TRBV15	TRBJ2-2	CATSREGDNPAGELFF
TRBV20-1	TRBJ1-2	CSARDRGVGGYTF
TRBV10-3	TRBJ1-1	CAISGTGWAEAFF
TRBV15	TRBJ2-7	CAISRLGDSYNEQYF